This TCR beta chain was captured in a study of T cell changes during pregnancy in multiple sclerosis. The assay was immunoSEQ multiplex PCR, and TCRdb's table has in-frame clones only and misses some. The profile covers tens of thousands of clones, with 92% appearing a single time and 0.8% to 1% taken by the ten largest. Points on this clone: This specimen includes other DNA sequences encoding the same CDR3.

The CDR3 has 12 residues. The trim removed 3 bases at V and 7 bases at J, leaving 2 bases unmatched. Germline V gives CDR1 SGHKS, CDR2 YYEKEE (reference sequence). The TCR was taken from a female donor with multiple sclerosis, enrolled in a pregnancy study. This chain connects TRBV5-5 to TRBJ2-7; TRBD1 aligns across 9 bases. This sample comprised peripheral blood, obtained in the first trimester of pregnancy. The CDR3 spells CASSWTGEEQYF. The DNA for the CDR3 is TGTGCCAGCAGCTGGACAGGGGAAGAGCAGTACTTC.